Each of the 22 T cell receptor beta chains below was sequenced from the same sample in a study of PD-1 blockade in classical Hodgkin lymphoma. With no exception, relapse followed autologous stem cell transplantation in all patients, and brentuximab vedotin exposure varied. The data were produced by immunoSEQ multiplex PCR, yet TCRdb's version contains in-frame clones alone and is incomplete. This sample has 40,000 to 65,000 clones, with roughly 80% found just once. This material consisted of peripheral blood mononuclear cells (PBMCs), taken at baseline. These receptors originate from a human donor with classical Hodgkin lymphoma.

The chain combines TRBV5-1 with TRBJ2-1; 10 bases match TRBD2. This CDR3 contains 17 residues. The V and J ends lost 0 bases and 8 bases, in that order; junction bases with no gene match: 11. Germline CDR1 SGHRS, CDR2 YFSETQ. The CDR3 DNA is TGCGCCAGCAGCTTGGCCTGGGCTAGCGGGAGTGTGGATGAGCAGTTCTTC. This gives the protein CASSLAWASGSVDEQFF.

This clone was detected only a few times. CDR3 amino acids: CASSQVWTEAFF. The CDR3, as DNA: TGTGCCAGCAGCCAAGTATGGACTGAAGCTTTCTTT. This chain joins TRBV14 and TRBJ1-1; D not certain. V lost 1 base and J 5 bases, leaving 5 bases between the germline ends. The CDR3 is made up of 12 amino acids. The germline CDR1 and CDR2 sequences are SGHDN and FVKESK.

V is TRBV11-3 and J is TRBJ2-7; 7 positions agree with TRBD1. Germline V gives CDR1 SGHNT, CDR2 YENEEA. The CDR3 runs 15 residues. Trimming removed 5 bases from V and 8 bases from J; junction bases left unmatched: 15. The CDR3 loop is CASSPRTGGENQQYF. CDR3 coding DNA: TGTGCCAGCAGCCCGCGGACAGGTGGGGAGAATCAGCAGTACTTC.

The chain links TRBV18 to TRBJ1-5; D not resolved. Between the trimmed V and J ends, which lost 4 bases and 0 bases, there was a span of 7 bases. CDR3 length: 14 residues. Per germline, CDR1 KGHSH and CDR2 LQKENI. The CDR3 sequence: CASSLQRSNQPQHF. DNA for the CDR3: TGTGCCAGCTCACTTCAGCGTAGCAATCAGCCCCAGCATTTT.

The table lists this clone with a count of one. The chain recombines TRBV7-9 with TRBJ2-1; TRBD2 matches at 11 bases. Germline trimming cut 5 bases from V and 2 bases from J; bases unmatched to any gene: 2. CDR3 length: 15 amino acids. Looked up from germline, CDR1 is SEHNR and CDR2 is FQNEAQ (reference sequence). In DNA, the CDR3 is TGTGCCAGCAGCAGACTAGCGGGGACCTACAATGAGCAGTTCTTC. This codes for CASSRLAGTYNEQFF.

The CDR3 nucleotides read TGCAGCGTTGAAGGTGCGGGAGGGCCGACAAATGAGCAGTTCTTC. Encoded protein: CSVEGAGGPTNEQFF. V and J are TRBV29-1 and TRBJ2-1; 9 bases agree with TRBD2. The ends lost 1 base at V and 7 bases at J; junction bases unmatched: 8. Germline values: CDR1 SQVTM, CDR2 ANQGSEA. This CDR3 has 15 amino acids.

The rearrangement joins TRBV11-3 to TRBJ1-1; no definite D call. V was clipped by 1 base and J by 1 base, with 13 bases between them. The CDR3 covers 16 residues. Per the germline V gene, CDR1 is SGHNT and CDR2 is YENEEA. CDR3 DNA sequence: TGTGCCAGCAGCTTAGGGGGTTGGCATCAGAACACTGAAGCTTTCTTT. Protein sequence: CASSLGGWHQNTEAFF.

This sequence joins TRBV7-9 and TRBJ2-7; the match to TRBD1 covers 7 bases. The CDR3 is made up of 10 amino acids. Germline CDR1 and CDR2: SEHNR and FQNEAQ (reference sequence). CDR3 nucleotide sequence: TGTGCTACAGGGGTGGGGGAGCAGTACGTC. Amino acid sequence: CATGVGEQYV.

This chain uses TRBV6-1 with TRBJ1-5; D perhaps matches TRBD1 (6 bases). V dropped 4 bases and J dropped 5 bases, with 18 bases sitting between them. The CDR3 runs to 16 residues. CDR1 is MNHNS and CDR2 is SASEGT in the germline V gene. The DNA of the CDR3 is TGTGCCAGCAGTGCCCAGGGAGGTGGGGGCCATCAGCCCCAGCATTTT. Protein product: CASSAQGGGGHQPQHF.

The chain combines TRBV4-3 with TRBJ1-1; D is unresolved. CDR1 and CDR2 (germline): LGHNA, YSLEER. V dropped 4 bases and J dropped 4 bases, with 10 bases sitting between them. CDR3 length: 13 amino acids. CDR3 sequence reads: CASSLDASTEAFF. CDR3 DNA sequence: TGCGCCAGCAGCCTAGATGCGAGCACTGAAGCTTTCTTT.

The chain employs TRBV7-2 and TRBJ2-7, with D unresolved. V lost 5 bases, J lost 0 bases, and 8 bases lay in between. Germline V gene data show CDR1 as SGHTA and CDR2 as FQGNSA. The CDR3 totals 13 residues. DNA for the CDR3: TGTGCCAGCAGCCGCCCCGACTCCTACGAGCAGTACTTC. It translates to CASSRPDSYEQYF.

J is TRBJ2-7 and V is TRBV6-5; TRBD2 agrees at 11 bases. CDR1 and CDR2 from the germline V gene are MNHEY and SVGAGI. Trimming cost V 4 bases and J 2 bases; bases outside gene matches: 4. This CDR3 region has 15 residues. CDR3 protein: CASSSGLAVTYEQYF. CDR3 in DNA: TGTGCCAGCAGTTCGGGACTAGCGGTAACCTACGAGCAGTACTTC.

This clone appeared a single time. This CDR3 reads CSVDGRDNTGELFF. CDR3 DNA: TGCAGCGTTGATGGGCGGGATAACACCGGGGAGCTGTTTTTT. The V gene is TRBV29-1, the J gene TRBJ2-2; a weak D match, TRBD2 (6 bases). Germline-derived CDR1 and CDR2 are SQVTM and ANQGSEA. V was pared by 3 bases and J by 2 bases, with 10 bases between. The CDR3 covers 14 residues.

V is TRBV6-1 and J is TRBJ1-1; 8 nucleotides match TRBD1. In germline, CDR1 is MNHNS, CDR2 SASEGT. V dropped 1 base and J dropped 10; count of bases not matched to a gene: 11. This CDR3 comprises 15 residues. The CDR3 DNA sequence: TGTGCCAGCAGTGAAGACGGGACAGGTGGAATGCCAGCTTTCTTT. This sequence encodes CASSEDGTGGMPAFF.

The chain carries TRBV5-4 and TRBJ2-7; 7 bases match TRBD1. J lost 2 bases, V lost 2 bases, and 7 bases had no gene match. The CDR3 is made up of 15 amino acids. Germline V gene lookup returns CDR1 SGHNT and CDR2 YYREEE (reference sequence). The CDR3 spells CASSFGTALTYEQYF. The CDR3 bases are TGTGCCAGCAGCTTCGGGACAGCCCTCACCTACGAGCAGTACTTC.

The chain carries TRBV9 and TRBJ1-1; tentative D call: TRBD1 (6 bases). Trimming took 0 bases from V and 6 from J, leaving 9 bases between them. The CDR3 is 13 amino acids. CDR1 is SGDLS, CDR2 YYNGEE, per germline. The CDR3 sequence: CASSVGGGAEAFF. CDR3 nucleotide sequence: TGTGCCAGCAGCGTAGGTGGGGGCGCTGAAGCTTTCTTT.

V and J are TRBV19 and TRBJ2-2; TRBD1 might be the D (6 bases). From germline, CDR1 is LNHDA and CDR2 SQIVND (reference sequence). This CDR3 is built from 13 residues. CDR3 in amino acids: CAVDRGWPGELFF. The CDR3 DNA reads as TGTGCGGTGGACAGAGGGTGGCCCGGGGAGCTGTTTTTT.

The gene calls are TRBV6-5 and TRBJ2-1, with 7 bases fitting TRBD2. Germline-derived CDR1 and CDR2 are MNHEY and SVGAGI. The V and J ends lost 11 bases and 2 bases, in that order; junction bases with no gene match: 9. This CDR3 has 14 amino acids. CDR3 protein: CAGGAGLTYNEQFF. CDR3 DNA sequence: TGTGCCGGAGGTGCGGGACTAACCTACAATGAGCAGTTCTTC.

The chain employs TRBV29-1 and TRBJ1-2; D is unresolved. V was pared by 3 bases and J by 3 bases, with 14 bases between. The germline gives CDR1 SQVTM, CDR2 ANQGSEA. The length of the CDR3 is 14 residues. For the CDR3, the DNA is TGCAGCGTTGAGAAAGGGCCGGAGGACTATGGCTACACCTTC. This encodes CSVEKGPEDYGYTF.

This rearrangement joins TRBV28 to TRBJ1-2; a weak D match, TRBD1 (5 bases). From germline, CDR1 is MDHEN and CDR2 SYDVKM. The CDR3 sequence is 13 residues long. Trimming removed 4 bases at V and 3 bases at J, with 9 bases between. This CDR3 reads CASSWGADYGYTF. CDR3 nucleotides: TGTGCCAGCAGTTGGGGCGCAGACTATGGCTACACCTTC.

The chain combines TRBV9 with TRBJ1-2, with D maybe TRBD1 (6 bases). Trimming left V 0 bases short and J 5 bases short, with 14 bases between. The CDR3 spans 15 residues. Germline CDR1 and CDR2: SGDLS and YYNGEE. The CDR3: CASSVETQGWYGYTF. The CDR3 DNA reads as TGTGCCAGCAGCGTAGAGACGCAGGGGTGGTATGGCTACACCTTC.

This clone was seen a single time. The J gene is TRBJ1-3, the V gene TRBV19; maybe TRBD1 (5 bases). CDR3 size: 15 residues. Germline V gives CDR1 LNHDA, CDR2 SQIVND (reference sequence). With 5 bases removed from V and 4 bases from J, the gap between germline ends came to 15 bases. CDR3 sequence: CASSDARGSGNTIYF. The CDR3 DNA is TGTGCCAGTAGTGACGCAAGGGGATCGGGAAACACCATATATTTT. Variable domain in full (rest from reference TRBV19 and TRBJ1-3): DGGITQSPKYLFRKEGQNVTLSCEQNLNHDAMYWYRQDPGQGLRLIYYSQIVNDFQKGDIAEGYSVSREKKESFPLTVTSAQKNPTAFYLCASSDARGSGNTIYFGEGSWLTVV.